Listed below are T cell receptor beta chains from one sample, sequenced in a study of shared clonotypes between healthy human individuals. TCRdb's table, derived via immunoSEQ multiplex PCR, lists solely in-frame clones and lacks some. The repertoire consists of about 2.4 million clones, with just over 90% occurring once and the leading ten covering 0.14%. The sample was naive CD4+ T cells sorted from blood. The receptors stem from a man in his late teens or twenties in good health. CDR3s include the opening cysteine and the closing phenylalanine or tryptophan. Fields, in order: D gene, clone size, V gene, J gene, CDR3 protein, CDR3 DNA. The D gene is left open where the match is weak. The size of a clone is reported for some rows only, either as once, few or many, or as a class for expanded clones.

>NA|NA|TRBV5-1|TRBJ2-1
CASRVTGFNEQFF
TGCGCCAGCAGAGTTACAGGGTTCAATGAGCAGTTCTTC
>TRBD2|NA|TRBV7-3|TRBJ2-3
CASSPGASGGADTQYF
TGTGCCAGCAGCCCAGGAGCTAGCGGGGGTGCAGATACGCAGTATTTT
>NA|NA|TRBV5-1|TRBJ2-5
CASSLGQGGPQETQYF
TGCGCCAGCAGCTTGGGGCAGGGTGGGCCCCAAGAGACCCAGTACTTC
>NA|NA|TRBV5-1|TRBJ1-4
CASREGRLNEKLFF
TGCGCCAGCCGCGAGGGACGGTTAAATGAAAAACTGTTTTTT
>NA|NA|TRBV5-4|TRBJ2-7
CASSLDSFEQYF
TGTGCCAGCAGCTTGGACTCGTTCGAGCAGTACTTC
>NA|NA|TRBV28|TRBJ1-5
CASSLSRRGNQPQHF
TGTGCCAGCAGTTTATCTCGCAGAGGCAATCAGCCCCAGCATTTT
>TRBD1|NA|TRBV5-4|TRBJ1-6
CASSLKQGASKSLHF
TGTGCCAGCAGCTTGAAACAGGGGGCGTCGAAATCCCTCCACTTT
>NA|NA|TRBV19|TRBJ1-1
CASSTQGANTEAFF
TGTGCCAGTAGTACCCAGGGAGCCAACACTGAAGCTTTCTTT
>NA|NA|TRBV7-2|TRBJ2-7
CASSAPDDAAYEQYF
TGTGCCAGCAGCGCGCCGGATGACGCAGCCTACGAGCAGTACTTC
>NA|NA|TRBV27|TRBJ2-7
CASSLSGRGVYEQYF
TGTGCCAGCAGTTTAAGTGGCAGGGGAGTCTACGAGCAGTACTTC
>TRBD2|NA|TRBV9|TRBJ2-1
CASSVLAGGTYNEQFF
TGTGCCAGCAGCGTATTAGCGGGAGGAACCTACAATGAGCAGTTCTTC
>NA|NA|TRBV9|TRBJ1-5
CASSRQDGGNQPQHF
TGTGCCAGCAGCCGGCAGGACGGAGGCAATCAGCCCCAGCATTTT
>TRBD1|NA|TRBV30|TRBJ1-2
CAWRTGVPDYGYTF
TGTGCCTGGAGAACAGGGGTCCCCGACTATGGCTACACCTTC
>TRBD2|once|TRBV5-1|TRBJ2-1
CASSWAGVSIVYNEQFF
TGCGCCAGCAGTTGGGCGGGAGTGTCAATTGTCTACAATGAGCAGTTCTTC
>NA|NA|TRBV19|TRBJ2-4
CASSIGVDGGQIQYF
TGTGCCAGTAGTATAGGGGTGGATGGTGGGCAAATTCAGTACTTC
>NA|NA|TRBV6-5|TRBJ2-1
CASRGQGPFEQFF
TGTGCCAGCAGGGGGCAGGGGCCTTTTGAGCAGTTCTTC
>TRBD1|NA|TRBV28|TRBJ1-4
CASRGGANEKLFF
TGTGCCAGCAGAGGGGGCGCAAATGAAAAACTGTTTTTT
>NA|once|TRBV7-2|TRBJ1-2
CASTRNYGYTF
TGTGCCAGCACCAGGAACTATGGCTACACCTTC
>TRBD2|NA|TRBV5-1|TRBJ2-1
CASSVTSGSINEQFF
TGCGCCAGCAGCGTGACTAGCGGGAGTATCAATGAGCAGTTCTTC
>NA|NA|TRBV7-2|TRBJ2-7
CASGAGSEQYF
TGTGCCAGCGGGGCGGGGTCCGAGCAGTACTTC
>TRBD2|NA|TRBV18|TRBJ2-1
CASSPPSGGAFEQFF
TGTGCCAGCTCACCACCCAGCGGGGGGGCCTTTGAGCAGTTCTTC
>NA|NA|TRBV5-1|TRBJ2-5
CASRQQETQYF
TGCGCCAGCAGACAGCAAGAGACCCAGTACTTC
>TRBD2|NA|TRBV5-1|TRBJ2-5
CASRPTSGREQETQYF
TGCGCCAGCAGACCCACTAGCGGGAGGGAGCAAGAGACCCAGTACTTC
>NA|NA|TRBV14|TRBJ1-5
CASSKNQPQHF
TGTGCCAGCAGCAAGAATCAGCCCCAGCATTTT
>NA|NA|TRBV27|TRBJ2-3
CASTRSIVLDTQYF
TGTGCCAGCACCCGAAGTATAGTCCTGGATACGCAGTATTTT
>NA|NA|TRBV19|TRBJ1-6
CASSIGALPEGSPLHF
TGTGCCAGTAGTATAGGAGCCCTCCCCGAGGGATCACCCCTCCACTTT
>TRBD1|NA|TRBV7-9|TRBJ1-6
CASSLRDRTDSPLHF
TGTGCCAGCAGCTTACGGGACAGGACCGATTCACCCCTCCACTTT
>TRBD1|NA|TRBV6-6|TRBJ1-1
CASRRQGLNTEAFF
TGTGCCAGCAGAAGACAGGGCCTGAACACTGAAGCTTTCTTT
>NA|NA|TRBV15|TRBJ2-2
CATRTLYSGELFF
TGTGCCACCAGGACCCTTTATTCCGGGGAGCTGTTTTTT
>NA|NA|TRBV2|TRBJ1-2
CASSAGGHRDYGYTF
TGTGCCAGCAGTGCCGGGGGGCATCGGGACTATGGCTACACCTTC
>NA|once|TRBV2|TRBJ2-1
CASVSGLSYNEQFF
TGTGCCAGCGTCTCAGGGCTCTCCTACAATGAGCAGTTCTTC